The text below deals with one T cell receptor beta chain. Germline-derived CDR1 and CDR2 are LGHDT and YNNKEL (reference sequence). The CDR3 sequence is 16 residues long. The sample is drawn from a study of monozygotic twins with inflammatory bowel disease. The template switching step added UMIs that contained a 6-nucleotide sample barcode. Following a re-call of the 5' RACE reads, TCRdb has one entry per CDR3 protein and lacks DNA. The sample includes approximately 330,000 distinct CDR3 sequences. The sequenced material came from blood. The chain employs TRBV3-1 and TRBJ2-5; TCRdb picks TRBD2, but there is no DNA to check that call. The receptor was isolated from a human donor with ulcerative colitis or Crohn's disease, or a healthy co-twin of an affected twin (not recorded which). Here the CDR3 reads CASSQEAGAFWETQYF.